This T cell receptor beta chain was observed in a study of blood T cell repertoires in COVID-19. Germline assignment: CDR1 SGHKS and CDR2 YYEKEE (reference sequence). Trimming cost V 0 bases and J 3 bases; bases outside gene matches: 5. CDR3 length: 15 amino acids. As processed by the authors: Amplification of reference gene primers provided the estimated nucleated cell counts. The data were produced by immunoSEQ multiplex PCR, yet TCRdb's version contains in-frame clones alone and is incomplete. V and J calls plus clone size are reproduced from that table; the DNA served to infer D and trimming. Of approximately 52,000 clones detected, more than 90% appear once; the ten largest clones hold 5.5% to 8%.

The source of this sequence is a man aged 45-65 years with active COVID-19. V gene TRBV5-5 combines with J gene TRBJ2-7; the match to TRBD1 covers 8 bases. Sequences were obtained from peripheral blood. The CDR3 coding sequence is TGTGCCAGCAGCTTGGGACTGGACAGGGACTACGAGCAGTACTTC. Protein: CASSLGLDRDYEQYF.